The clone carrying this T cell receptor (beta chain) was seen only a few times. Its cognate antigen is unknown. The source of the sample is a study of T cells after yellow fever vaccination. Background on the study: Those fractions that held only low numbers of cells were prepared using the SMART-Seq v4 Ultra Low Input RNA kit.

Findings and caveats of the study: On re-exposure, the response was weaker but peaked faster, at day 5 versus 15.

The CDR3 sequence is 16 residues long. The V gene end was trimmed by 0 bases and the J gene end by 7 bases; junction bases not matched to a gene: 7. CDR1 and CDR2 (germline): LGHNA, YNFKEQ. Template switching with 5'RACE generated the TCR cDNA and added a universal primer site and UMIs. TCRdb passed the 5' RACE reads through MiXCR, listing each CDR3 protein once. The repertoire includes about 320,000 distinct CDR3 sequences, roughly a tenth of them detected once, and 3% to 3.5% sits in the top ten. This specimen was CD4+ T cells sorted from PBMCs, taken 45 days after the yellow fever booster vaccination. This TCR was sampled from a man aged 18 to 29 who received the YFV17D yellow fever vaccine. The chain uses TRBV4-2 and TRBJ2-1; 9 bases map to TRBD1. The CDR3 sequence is CASSQDVQGALNEQFF. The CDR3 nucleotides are TGTGCCAGCAGCCAAGATGTACAGGGGGCGTTGAATGAGCAGTTCTTC.